This T cell receptor beta chain was sequenced in a study of cytomegalovirus exposure and HLA in healthy donors. The V end lost 5 bases, the J end lost 5 bases, and 6 bases lay between the germline ends. Germline values: CDR1 SGHAT, CDR2 FQNNGV. This CDR3 comprises 11 residues. PCR employed 60 Vbeta and 13 Jbeta primers. Assay: immunoSEQ multiplex PCR; the TCRdb copy retains only in-frame clones and omits some. The sample contains roughly 250,000 clones, approximately 70% of which appear only once. Only a few counts were recorded for this clone. The gene calls are TRBV11-2 and TRBJ2-5; D is ambiguous. The sequenced sample consisted of PBMCs. This clonotype was sampled from a female donor in good health and CMV-seronegative. The CDR3 sequence is CASSIRETQYF. DNA of the CDR3: TGTGCCAGCAGCATCCGGGAGACCCAGTACTTC.